This T cell receptor beta chain derives from a study of blood T cell repertoires in COVID-19. Study-level information: In each case, the material was cDNA or gDNA derived from T cells, B-cell-depleted T cells, or PBMCs.

The data were produced by immunoSEQ multiplex PCR, yet TCRdb's version contains in-frame clones alone and is incomplete. This table holds some 80,000 clones, about four fifths found once. Trimming left V 2 bases short and J 2 bases short, with 7 bases between. Germline lookup yields CDR1 KGHSH and CDR2 LQKENI. The CDR3 contains 14 residues. This chain uses TRBV18 with TRBJ2-1; D remains unclear. This TCR was sampled from a woman of 80 years or more with active or convalescent COVID-19. Sequencing was carried out using peripheral blood. CDR3 nucleotides: TGTGCCAGCTCACCAACAGACACCTACAATGAGCAGTTCTTC. This encodes CASSPTDTYNEQFF.